This T cell receptor beta chain is drawn from a study of T cell repertoires in cytomegalovirus infection. Study-wide context: Researchers turned to recently identified HLA-C-restricted CMV epitopes as well as well-studied HLA-B-restricted ones. Carrying CMV and the relevant HLA type showed in public TCR beta signatures. Study conclusions and caveats: Cumulative frequency (of public TCR beta family members) identified carriers of CMV plus the relevant HLA. HLA-C-restricted CMV clonotypes gave the most frequent clonotype in two of eight donors.

The sample holds a few counts of this clonotype. Its antigen is currently unknown. TCRdb ran MiXCR on the reads and lists one entry per CDR3 protein. This table holds around 310,000 distinct CDR3 sequences, 25% to 30% found once. Germline V gene data show CDR1 as SNHLY and CDR2 as FYNNEI. The CDR3 has 14 amino acids. V dropped 2 bases and J dropped 6 bases, with 11 bases sitting between them. The sequencing here drew on cultured PBMCs, taken from culture after CMV antigen stimulation. The chain carries TRBV2 and TRBJ2-1; D remains unclear. The receptor's source is a human donor in good health (CMV status not recorded). Some clones in this sample may be carry-over from other donors' samples. CDR3 in amino acids: CASSERHPGNEQFF. The CDR3 DNA reads TGTGCCAGCAGTGAACGACACCCGGGCAATGAGCAGTTCTTC.